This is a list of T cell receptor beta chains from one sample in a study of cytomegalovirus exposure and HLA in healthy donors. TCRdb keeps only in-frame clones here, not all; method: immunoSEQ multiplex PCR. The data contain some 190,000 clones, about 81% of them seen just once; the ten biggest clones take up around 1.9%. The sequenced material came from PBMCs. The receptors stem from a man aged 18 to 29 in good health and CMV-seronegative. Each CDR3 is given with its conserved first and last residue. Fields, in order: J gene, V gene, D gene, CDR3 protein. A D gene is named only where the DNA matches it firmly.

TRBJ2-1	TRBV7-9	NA	CASSLEYRSGNEQFF
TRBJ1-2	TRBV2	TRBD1	CASSGQGGAYGYTF
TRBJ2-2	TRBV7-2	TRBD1	CASSLFAGGNTGELFF
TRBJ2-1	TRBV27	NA	CASSYGRDEQFF
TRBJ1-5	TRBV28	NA	CASSLGGAFNQPQHF
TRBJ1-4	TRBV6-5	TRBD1	CASSRQGPREKLFF
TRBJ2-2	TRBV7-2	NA	CASSLVSGSNTGELFF
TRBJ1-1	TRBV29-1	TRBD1	CSVRTGGSTGAFF
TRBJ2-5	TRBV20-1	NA	CSLRGTETQYF
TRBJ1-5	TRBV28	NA	CASSFWGTLSNQPQHF
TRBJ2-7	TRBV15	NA	CATSRGFGGNEQYF
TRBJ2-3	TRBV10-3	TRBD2	CAISGRLAGSRDTQYF
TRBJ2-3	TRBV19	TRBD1	CASSAYRGSSLKGLDTQYF
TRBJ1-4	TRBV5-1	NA	CASSLGQSNEKLFF
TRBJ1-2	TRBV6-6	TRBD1	CASIGTDEVYTF
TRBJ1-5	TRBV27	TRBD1	CASTSQGRQPQHF
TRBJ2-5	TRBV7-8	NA	CASSLAWAGWETQYF
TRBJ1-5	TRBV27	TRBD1	CASSPQGRNQPQHF
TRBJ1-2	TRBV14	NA	CASSKGANYGYTF
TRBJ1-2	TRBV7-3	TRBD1	CASSLGQNYGYTF
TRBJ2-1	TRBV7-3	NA	CASSLMLSSSAINEQFF
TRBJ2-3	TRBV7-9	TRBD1	CASSSGQGALADTQYF
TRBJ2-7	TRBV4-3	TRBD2	CASSRRLSAGAVNYEQYF
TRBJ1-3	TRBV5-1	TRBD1	CASSLDRGLGNTIYF
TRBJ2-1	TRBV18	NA	CASLQQGIHNEQFF
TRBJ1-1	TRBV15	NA	CATSGRNRQRNTEAFF
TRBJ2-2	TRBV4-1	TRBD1	CASSQKVGTGDTGELFF
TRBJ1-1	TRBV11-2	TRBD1	CASSFLTGAAAEAFF
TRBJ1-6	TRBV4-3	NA	CASSQVGGSNSPLHF
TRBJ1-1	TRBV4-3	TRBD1	CASSQDSGGPLGSTEAFF
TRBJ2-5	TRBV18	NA	CASSPSGETQYF
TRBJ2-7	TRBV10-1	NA	CASSESFDEGYEQYF
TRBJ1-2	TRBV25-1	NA	CASSERGRDNYGYTF
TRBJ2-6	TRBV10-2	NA	CASRTNGGSGANVLTF
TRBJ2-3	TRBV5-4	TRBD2	CASSLGVSGTSTDTQYF
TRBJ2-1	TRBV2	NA	CASSLPGGSYNEQFF
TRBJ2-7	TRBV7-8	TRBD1	CASSSPTGKAEQYF
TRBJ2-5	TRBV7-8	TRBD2	CASSFASGQETQYF
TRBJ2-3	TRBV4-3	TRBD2	CASSQVTGGRSYAQYF
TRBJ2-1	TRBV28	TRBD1	CASSFAGGNEQFF
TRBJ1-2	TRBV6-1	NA	CASTPWGQTDYGYTF
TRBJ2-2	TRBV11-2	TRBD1	CASSRGQMNTGELFF
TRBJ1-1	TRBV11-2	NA	CASSLNDWGGEAEAFF
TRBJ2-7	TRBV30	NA	CAWSKSGLWSEQYF
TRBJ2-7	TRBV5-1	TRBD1	CASRKAGTGNYEQYF
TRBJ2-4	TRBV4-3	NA	CASSQDVLAKNIQYF
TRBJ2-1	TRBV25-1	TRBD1	CASSGQGAYNEQFF
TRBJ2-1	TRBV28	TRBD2	CASSPRSRLREGSSYNEQFF
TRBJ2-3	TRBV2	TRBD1	CASSLGQGWGTDTQYF
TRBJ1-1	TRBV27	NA	CASGPPLGVNTEAFF
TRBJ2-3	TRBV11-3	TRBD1	CASSPRDRGADTQYF
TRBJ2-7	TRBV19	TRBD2	CASSIRGGLAGSYEQYF
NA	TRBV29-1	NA	CSITRGHEQYF